One sample yielded the 30 T cell receptor beta chains listed below, sequenced in a study of read filtering for tumor transcriptome and immune sequencing. This library used roughly 430 ng RNA and molecular barcoded adaptors spanning alpha/delta and beta/gamma chains. Each CDR3 protein gets one entry after TCRdb re-called the reads with MiXCR. The sample records around 140,000 distinct CDR3 sequences, about 13% being singletons. The sequencing sample was made of a population of CD138-negative cells sorted from bone marrow. Source of these receptors: a donor over 35 with multiple myeloma.

The chain joins TRBV30 to TRBJ1-1; 7 nucleotides line up with TRBD1. CDR3 length equals 13 residues. J gave up 5 bases and V 3 bases, and 6 bases lay outside the gene matches. The germline CDR1 and CDR2 sequences are GTSNPN and SVGIG (reference sequence). CDR3 DNA sequence: TGTGCCTGGAGGAGGGGGCAAGTTACTGAAGCTTTCTTT. This sequence encodes CAWRRGQVTEAFF.

As to this clonotype: A much larger clone differs from this one at a single base, so this may be a read error. This chain connects TRBV4-2 to TRBJ2-7; tentative D call: TRBD2 (5 bases). The germline gives CDR1 LGHNA, CDR2 YNFKEQ. CDR3 length: 15 amino acids. In DNA form, the CDR3 reads TGTGCCAGCAGCCAAGGCCCGCCTCGGGGTGACGATCAGTACTTC. Its translation is CASSQGPPRGDDQYF.

This clonotype was observed many times. This chain joins TRBV7-9 and TRBJ1-1; no reliable D call. CDR3 length: 14 residues. V lost 5 bases, J lost 1 base, and 11 bases lay in between. Germline CDR1 is SEHNR and CDR2 is FQNEAQ (reference sequence). Here the CDR3 DNA reads TGTGCCAGCAGCCCCATGGCCCAGAACACTGAAGCTTTCTTT. Translating gives CASSPMAQNTEAFF.

This clonotype came up many times. The gene calls are TRBV11-2 and TRBJ2-1; 8 bases are a match to TRBD2. V was pared by 7 bases and J by 7 bases, with 12 bases of the junction left unmatched. Per germline, CDR1 SGHAT and CDR2 FQNNGV. The CDR3 covers 15 residues. As DNA, the CDR3 is TGTGCCAGCACCAAGAGCGGGAGTTTAGGTAATGAGCAGTTCTTC. This encodes CASTKSGSLGNEQFF.

The CDR3: CASSYSDTFNQPQHF. CDR3 in DNA: TGTGCCAGCAGTTACAGCGACACCTTCAATCAGCCCCAGCATTTT. This sequence joins TRBV6-2 or TRBV6-3 and TRBJ1-5; D not resolved. The CDR3 covers 15 residues. The germline V and J ends were trimmed by 2 bases and 3 bases, with 11 bases remaining between them. Germline V CDR1 and CDR2: MNHEY, SVGEGT.

This clonotype was seen a few times. The chain has TRBV12-3 or TRBV12-4 and TRBJ2-7; D is uncertain. The CDR3 spans 12 residues. Trimming stripped 4 bases from V and 9 bases from J, with 13 bases between. For the CDR3, the DNA is TGTGCCAGCAGTTCCTCGGAGAATGGGCAGTACTTC. Its translation: CASSSSENGQYF.

The table lists this clonotype with many counts. The chain has TRBV20-1 and TRBJ2-7; a possible D gene is TRBD1 (6 bases). The germline gives CDR1 DFQATT, CDR2 SNEGSKA (reference sequence). V was clipped by 5 bases and J by 6 bases, with 17 bases between them. The CDR3 runs 13 residues. The chain's CDR3 is CSAVSPGTSEQYF. In nucleotides, the CDR3 is TGCAGTGCTGTATCCCCAGGGACAAGCGAGCAGTACTTC.

This clonotype was observed at least ten times. V gene TRBV20-1 combines with J gene TRBJ2-1; D may be TRBD2 (5 bases). The germline V gene has CDR1 DFQATT and CDR2 SNEGSKA (reference sequence). This CDR3 is 15 amino acids long. The V gene lost 6 bases and the J gene lost 0 bases, with 15 bases spanning the gap. CDR3: CSAKLDFTSYNEQFF. CDR3 coding DNA: TGCAGTGCAAAGTTGGACTTTACCTCCTACAATGAGCAGTTCTTC.

Points on this clonotype: A much more abundant neighbour one base away suggests this may be a read error. CDR3 nucleotide sequence: TGTGCCAGCAGGAGACAGGGGATGGGCTATGGCTACGCCTTC. Translation: CASRRQGMGYGYAF. The V and J genes are TRBV27 and TRBJ1-2; 8 nucleotides align to TRBD1. The germline gives CDR1 MNHEY, CDR2 SMNVEV (reference sequence). This CDR3 region has 14 residues.

This clonotype was seen repeatedly, ten times or more. V and J are TRBV11-2 and TRBJ2-7, with TRBD2 matching over 9 bases. Trimming took 1 base from V and 3 from J; bases not matched to a gene: 4. The length of the CDR3 is 15 residues. The germline gives CDR1 SGHAT, CDR2 FQNNGV. The CDR3 region has the DNA TGTGCCAGCAGCTTAGGACTAGCGGAGCACTACGAGCAGTACTTC. It yields the protein CASSLGLAEHYEQYF.

This clonotype was seen many times. The chain joins TRBV12-3 or TRBV12-4 to TRBJ2-3; D unclear. This CDR3 has 14 residues. Trimming removed 2 bases from V and 11 bases from J, with 17 bases in between. The CDR3 DNA reads TGTGCCAGCAGTTTACGGTCCCGTAAAGTGGAGCAGTATTTT. It codes for CASSLRSRKVEQYF.

This clonotype was counted between two and nine times. A much bigger clone sits one base away, suggesting this may be a read error. The V and J genes are TRBV5-4 and TRBJ2-6; no clear D. The CDR3 covers 15 residues. CDR1 and CDR2 from the germline V gene are SGHNT and YYREEE (reference sequence). CDR3 protein: CAGSPSRSGANVLTF. DNA for the CDR3: TGTGCCGGCAGCCCCTCCCGATCTGGGGCCAACGTCCTGACTTTC.

This clonotype came up many times. The chain links TRBV7-9 to TRBJ2-2, with D uncertain. The germline V gene has CDR1 SEHNR and CDR2 FQNEAQ (reference sequence). CDR3 length equals 16 residues. V lost 6 bases and J 0 bases, leaving 14 bases between the germline ends. The CDR3 loop reads CASRPPGGSNTGELFF. CDR3 coding DNA: TGTGCCAGCAGGCCCCCGGGCGGTTCGAACACCGGGGAGCTGTTTTTT.

This clonotype was picked up many times. The chain recombines TRBV7-2 with TRBJ2-2; D gene ambiguous. The CDR3 extends over 16 amino acids. Between the trimmed V and J ends, which lost 1 base and 9 bases, there was a span of 18 bases. From germline, CDR1 is SGHTA and CDR2 FQGNSA. In DNA form, the CDR3 reads TGTGCCAGCAGCTTAGTTCCCGCTAACCCGATGCGGGAGCTGTTTTTT. This translates into CASSLVPANPMRELFF.

This clonotype came up many times. V gene TRBV5-1 combines with J gene TRBJ2-3, with TRBD2 identical over 9 bases. V was clipped by 1 base and J by 0 bases; unmatched bases: 3. The CDR3 is 16 amino acids. Per the germline V gene, CDR1 is SGHRS and CDR2 is YFSETQ. CDR3 bases: TGCGCCAGCAGCTTGCGACTAGCGGAAAGCACAGATACGCAGTATTTT. This sequence encodes CASSLRLAESTDTQYF.

This clonotype was seen ten or more times. The rearrangement uses TRBV2 and TRBJ1-2; 8 bases agree with TRBD1. CDR1 SNHLY and CDR2 FYNNEI come from the germline V gene. V shed 5 bases and J 8 bases; nucleotides not matched to a gene: 7. This CDR3 has 13 amino acids. For the CDR3, the DNA is TGTGCCAGCAGTACAGGGGGATTTTCCGGCTACACCTTC. Translation gives CASSTGGFSGYTF.

This clonotype was observed at least ten times. The chain uses TRBV10-3 and TRBJ2-3; TRBD1 or TRBD2 may be the D gene (5 bases each). The germline CDR1 and CDR2 sequences are ENHRY and SYGVKD. Trimming took 10 bases from V and 5 from J, leaving 16 bases between them. This CDR3 has 13 residues. Written as DNA, the CDR3 is TGTGCCACCGGGACCAGCGGAGGAGATACGCAGTATTTT. Translated: CATGTSGGDTQYF.

This sequence joins TRBV27 and TRBJ2-1, with D unclear. The V end was cut by 5 bases, the J end by 5 bases, with 13 bases between. This CDR3 region has 14 residues. From germline, CDR1 is MNHEY and CDR2 SMNVEV (reference sequence). The CDR3 is CASSRVVGNNEQFF. The CDR3 DNA follows: TGTGCCAGCAGTCGGGTGGTAGGGAACAATGAGCAGTTCTTC.

As regards this clonotype: With a much larger clone just one base away, this may be a read error. V usage is TRBV12-3 or TRBV12-4 and J usage is TRBJ2-4; 8 bases map to TRBD2. V shed 7 bases and J 6 bases; nucleotides not matched to a gene: 17. The CDR3 runs to 17 residues. The CDR3 here is CASTKVLSGGKGNIQYF. Here the CDR3 DNA reads TGTGCCAGCACGAAAGTCCTAAGCGGGGGAAAGGGAAACATTCAGTACTTC.

This clonotype was counted ten times or more. The J gene is TRBJ2-1, the V gene TRBV24-1; the match to TRBD2 covers 8 bases. CDR1 is KGHDR and CDR2 is SFDVKD in the germline V gene. CDR3 size: 14 residues. V lost 4 bases and J lost 9; bases outside the gene matches: 7. The CDR3 loop reads CATSDAGTSIEQFF. Here the CDR3 DNA reads TGTGCCACCAGTGACGCCGGGACTAGTATTGAGCAGTTCTTC.

Many counts were recorded for this clonotype. The V gene is TRBV10-3, the J gene TRBJ2-5; D remains ambiguous. From germline, CDR1 is ENHRY and CDR2 SYGVKD. This CDR3 has 14 residues. With 2 bases removed from V and 5 bases from J, the gap between germline ends came to 12 bases. CDR3 region: CAISEGFSRETQYF. CDR3 DNA: TGTGCCATCAGTGAGGGATTTAGCAGGGAGACCCAGTACTTC.

Remarks on this clonotype: A read error may be the cause here, since a much bigger clone is one base away. The chain couples TRBV12-3 or TRBV12-4 to TRBJ2-4; no firm D call. This CDR3 is built from 14 residues. CDR3 sequence reads: CASSLWRVKNIRYF. DNA of the CDR3: TGTGCCAGCAGTTTGTGGCGAGTCAAAAACATTCGGTACTTC.

A few counts support this clonotype. Possible read error: a much larger clone is one base away. The chain uses TRBV12-3 or TRBV12-4 and TRBJ2-2; D may correspond to TRBD1 or TRBD2 (5 bases each). The CDR3 runs to 12 residues. The CDR3 bases are TGTGCCAGCGGTTTTGGGACCGGGGAGCTGCTTTTT. Translating it yields CASGFGTGELLF.

This clonotype occurred many times. The gene calls are TRBV18 and TRBJ2-1; D not certain. The V end lost 3 bases, the J end lost 7 bases, and 13 bases lay between the germline ends. Looked up from germline, CDR1 is KGHSH and CDR2 is LQKENI. The CDR3 contains 14 residues. This CDR3 reads CASSPGFGANEQFF. The CDR3 DNA reads TGTGCCAGCTCACCGGGGTTTGGCGCGAATGAGCAGTTCTTC.

This clonotype has ten or more counts. The chain has TRBV20-1 and TRBJ2-7; 7 bases are shared with TRBD2. Germline values: CDR1 DFQATT, CDR2 SNEGSKA (reference sequence). V lost 5 bases and J lost 0; bases outside the gene matches: 10. The CDR3 sequence is 15 residues long. This CDR3 is CSAPAWASGSYEQYF. The CDR3 DNA sequence: TGCAGTGCTCCCGCCTGGGCTAGCGGCTCCTACGAGCAGTACTTC.

This clonotype was counted ten times or more. The J gene is TRBJ2-1, the V gene TRBV5-5, with 11 bases aligning to TRBD2. This CDR3 comprises 15 residues. V lost 5 bases and J lost 1; bases outside the gene matches: 2. Germline V gene lookup returns CDR1 SGHKS and CDR2 YYEKEE (reference sequence). Here the CDR3 DNA reads TGTGCCAGCAGAGCTAGCGGGGGGTCCTACAATGAGCAGTTCTTC. Translating it yields CASRASGGSYNEQFF.

This clonotype has at least ten counts. The genes are TRBV12-5 and TRBJ1-5; TRBD1 might be the D (5 bases). With 5 bases removed from V and 4 bases from J, the gap between germline ends came to 18 bases. CDR1 is LGHNT, CDR2 FRNRAP, per germline. CDR3 length: 16 residues. The CDR3 region has the DNA TGTGCTAGTGGTAGAACCGAGGGGACGGGGAATCAGCCCCAGCATTTT. Its translation is CASGRTEGTGNQPQHF. Looking up the rest from reference TRBV12-5 and TRBJ1-5 gives the full variable domain: DARVTQTPRHKVTEMGQEVTMRCQPILGHNTVFWYRQTMMQGLELLAYFRNRAPLDDSGMPKDRFSAEMPDATLATLKIQPSEPRDSAVYFCASGRTEGTGNQPQHFGDGTRLSIL.

About this clonotype: The germline gene is not matched at one end of the junction; a read error may be the cause. The rearrangement uses TRBV11-3 and TRBJ2-1, with D possibly TRBD1 on 8 matching bases. The germline gives CDR1 SGHNT, CDR2 YENEEA. The CDR3 totals 19 residues. DNA of the CDR3: TGTGCCAGCAGCCCTCGGACAGGGACGAGCGGGACCGTCTACAATGAGCGGTCCTTC. As protein: CASSPRTGTSGTVYNERSF.

This clonotype was seen at least ten times. This sequence joins TRBV7-2 and TRBJ1-1; D not resolved. Germline V gene lookup returns CDR1 SGHTA and CDR2 FQGNSA. The CDR3 is made up of 16 amino acids. Trimming pared 1 base from V and 1 base from J, leaving 13 bases between. The CDR3 spells CASSLVGVRPNTEAFF. CDR3 nucleotides: TGTGCCAGCAGCTTAGTCGGGGTTAGGCCGAACACTGAAGCTTTCTTT.

There are many counts of this clonotype. J is TRBJ2-1 and V is TRBV9; D gene ambiguous. The V and J ends lost 0 bases and 7 bases respectively, with 5 bases between them. CDR3 length equals 12 residues. In germline, CDR1 is SGDLS, CDR2 YYNGEE. CDR3 residues: CASSVGSNEQFF. CDR3 nucleotide sequence: TGTGCCAGCAGCGTAGGCTCAAATGAGCAGTTCTTC.